This is a list of T cell receptor beta chains from one sample in a study of blood T cell repertoires in COVID-19. The method was immunoSEQ multiplex PCR; TCRdb's version includes in-frame clones alone and lacks a portion of them. The repertoire consists of 300,000 or so clones, with roughly 82% occurring once and the leading ten covering 1.5% to 2%. The specimen was peripheral blood. The receptors derive from a woman in her forties or fifties with acute or convalescent COVID-19. Each CDR3 is given with its conserved first and last residue. D genes are given only for firm matches. A clone size is listed for some rows: how often the clone was seen (once, few, many), or a class if it is expanded.

D	V	J	size	DNA	CDR3
TRBD2	TRBV2	TRBJ2-1	NA	TGTGCCAGCAGTACCCAATCCGGGACTAGCGTCAATGAGCAGTTCTTC	CASSTQSGTSVNEQFF
TRBD1	TRBV5-1	TRBJ2-2	NA	TGCGCCAGCAGCATAGCGGGACAGGGGACCGGGGAGCTGTTTTTT	CASSIAGQGTGELFF
TRBD1	TRBV28	TRBJ1-5	NA	TGTGCCACTTCCAGGGGGACCAATCAGCCCCAGCATTTT	CATSRGTNQPQHF
NA	TRBV28	TRBJ2-5	NA	TGTGCCAGCAGGCCAAACCTCGAGGCCCAGTACTTC	CASRPNLEAQYF
TRBD2	TRBV28	TRBJ2-1	NA	TGTGCCAGCAGCCCGCTGGGACTAGCGGGAGATGAGCAGTTCTTC	CASSPLGLAGDEQFF
TRBD1	TRBV7-2	TRBJ1-3	NA	TGTGCCAGCAGCTATCCCTCAATCAGGGGGCGCGTGGGCGGAAACACCATATATTTT	CASSYPSIRGRVGGNTIYF
NA	TRBV18	TRBJ2-6	NA	TGTGCCAGCTCACCGAGCTCTGGGGCCAACGTCCTGACTTTC	CASSPSSGANVLTF
NA	TRBV3-1/TRBV3-2	TRBJ2-3	NA	TGTGCCAGCAGCCAAAGCCTCACTACAGATACGCAGTATTTT	CASSQSLTTDTQYF
TRBD2	TRBV27	TRBJ2-6	NA	TGTGCCAGCAGTTCCTCAGGGGATAGCGGGAGCTCTGGGGCCAACGTCCTGACTTTC	CASSSSGDSGSSGANVLTF
TRBD2	TRBV14	TRBJ2-1	once	TGTGCCAGCAGCCACGGACTAGCGGGAGCCAATGAGCAGTTCTTC	CASSHGLAGANEQFF
TRBD2	TRBV5-1	TRBJ2-7	NA	TGCGCCAGCAGCTTGGCCATACCCGGGACTAGCGGGTCTCAGGGAGAGCAGTACTTC	CASSLAIPGTSGSQGEQYF
TRBD2	TRBV29-1	TRBJ2-3	NA	TGCAGCGTTGAAAGGGCTAGCGGTAGCACAGATACGCAGTATTTT	CSVERASGSTDTQYF
TRBD1	TRBV4-3	TRBJ2-7	NA	TGCGCCAGCAGCCCCCGGGGACAGGGGGCTACCCACGAGCAGTACTTC	CASSPRGQGATHEQYF
TRBD2	TRBV24-1	TRBJ2-1	NA	TGTGCCACCAGTGAGCCAAGCGGGAGCTCCTACAATGAGCAGTTCTTC	CATSEPSGSSYNEQFF
TRBD2	TRBV28	TRBJ2-1	NA	TGTGCCAGCAGTGTACTAGCGGGAGGCATTGAGCAGTTCTTC	CASSVLAGGIEQFF
TRBD1	TRBV9	TRBJ1-1	NA	TGTGCCAGCAGCTCCTCGGGACAGGAGGTCACTGAAGCTTTCTTT	CASSSSGQEVTEAFF
TRBD2	TRBV3-1/TRBV3-2	TRBJ2-5	NA	TGTGCCAGCAGCCAGTTCGGGACTAGCGGAGAAGAGACCCAGTACTTC	CASSQFGTSGEETQYF
NA	TRBV7-3	TRBJ2-7	few	TGTGCCAGCAGCCCAGGCGGGGCAAGCTCCTACGAGCAGTACTTC	CASSPGGASSYEQYF
TRBD1	TRBV19	TRBJ2-6	once	TGTGCCAGTAGCGATTGGGACAGGCTCTCTGGGGCCAACGTCCTGACTTTC	CASSDWDRLSGANVLTF
NA	TRBV4-3	TRBJ2-7	once	TGCGCCAGCAGCCAACTAGGGGGGAGGGCCTACTACGAGCAGTACTTC	CASSQLGGRAYYEQYF
NA	TRBV7-2	TRBJ1-1	NA	TGTGCCAGCAGCTTAACAGTAACCTACACTGAAGCTTTCTTT	CASSLTVTYTEAFF
NA	TRBV28	TRBJ1-5	once	TGTGCCAGCAGTTTCTCGGGGGCCCAGCATTTT	CASSFSGAQHF
NA	TRBV29-1	TRBJ1-4	NA	TGCAGCGTTGGTCACAGATATAATGAAAAACTGTTTTTT	CSVGHRYNEKLFF
NA	TRBV19	TRBJ2-1	NA	TGTGCCAGTAGTATGGACAGATACAATGAGCAGTTCTTC	CASSMDRYNEQFF
TRBD1	TRBV30	TRBJ1-5	NA	TGTGCCTGGCAGGGACAGAGCAATCAGCCCCAGCATTTT	CAWQGQSNQPQHF
TRBD2	TRBV7-2	TRBJ2-1	NA	TGTGCCAGCAGCCCCGATCTAGCGGGAGGGTATGATGAGCAGTTCTTC	CASSPDLAGGYDEQFF
NA	TRBV19	TRBJ2-1	NA	TGTGCCAGTAGTATTTCGGTCAGGGCAGATTACAATGAGCAGTTCTTC	CASSISVRADYNEQFF
NA	TRBV5-1	TRBJ1-3	NA	TGCGCCAGCAGCTTAGGGGTTTCTGGAAACACCATATATTTT	CASSLGVSGNTIYF
TRBD2	TRBV24-1	TRBJ2-5	NA	TGTGCCACCAGTGATTTCGGCCTAGCGGGACTGGAGACCCAGTACTTC	CATSDFGLAGLETQYF
NA	TRBV7-9	TRBJ2-7	once	TGTGCCAGCAGCTTAGTGGCGGGTAGAGGCGAGCAGTACTTC	CASSLVAGRGEQYF
NA	TRBV11-2	TRBJ2-5	NA	TGTGCCAGCAGCAACGTCGAGGAAAACCAAGAGACCCAGTACTTC	CASSNVEENQETQYF
NA	TRBV9	TRBJ2-1	NA	TGTGCCAGCAGCCAAACAGCGGGCGACTACAATGAGCAGTTCTTC	CASSQTAGDYNEQFF
TRBD1	TRBV5-4	TRBJ1-2	NA	TGTGCCAGCAGCCGATCGTCTGGGACAGGAGCCTTCACCTTC	CASSRSSGTGAFTF
NA	TRBV28	TRBJ1-3	NA	TGTGCCAGCAGTTGGCAGGGCGGAAACACCATATATTTT	CASSWQGGNTIYF
NA	TRBV21-1	TRBJ2-1	few	TGTGCCAGCAGCAAGGGACTAGCGGGAGGGCCTTACAATGAGCAGTTCTTC	CASSKGLAGGPYNEQFF
TRBD1	TRBV28	TRBJ2-7	NA	TGTGCCAGCAGTTTCTTTGGGACAGAGAACTACGAGCAGTACTTC	CASSFFGTENYEQYF
TRBD2	TRBV9	TRBJ2-1	NA	TGTGCCAGCAGCCTCCGAACTTTAGCGGGAGGAGGCGATGAGCAGTTCTTC	CASSLRTLAGGGDEQFF
NA	TRBV4-2	TRBJ1-1	NA	TGTGCCAGCAGCCAAGATCCCGGCAGGGGCACTGAAGCTTTCTTT	CASSQDPGRGTEAFF
NA	TRBV19	TRBJ1-5	NA	TGTGCCAGTAGTCTTCACAAATCCAGATATAGCAATCAGCCCCAGCATTTT	CASSLHKSRYSNQPQHF
NA	TRBV19	TRBJ1-1	once	TGTGCCACCGCGGAAACCAAGGACACTGAAGCTTTCTTT	CATAETKDTEAFF
TRBD1	TRBV19	TRBJ2-7	NA	TGTGCCAGTAGTCCCGCAGGGGGTTACGAGCAGTACTTC	CASSPAGGYEQYF
TRBD2	TRBV7-8	TRBJ2-2	NA	TGTGCCAGCAGGTCCGGGACTAGCGTACCCACCGGGGAGCTGTTTTTT	CASRSGTSVPTGELFF
TRBD2	TRBV4-3	TRBJ2-1	NA	TGCGCCAGCAGCCAACATAGCGGGAGAGTTTACAATGAGCAGTTCTTC	CASSQHSGRVYNEQFF
NA	TRBV4-3	TRBJ2-5	NA	TGCGCCAGCAGCCCCAACAGAGCCGAGACCCAGTACTTC	CASSPNRAETQYF
NA	TRBV19	TRBJ2-5	NA	TGTGCCAGTAGTCTCTTCAGGGAAGAGACCCAGTACTTC	CASSLFREETQYF
TRBD1	TRBV19	TRBJ1-1	few	TGTGCCAGTAGGGATTTTTCAGGGGGGATCAACACTGAAGCTTTCTTT	CASRDFSGGINTEAFF
TRBD2	TRBV13	TRBJ2-1	NA	TGTGCCAGCTCCGGGGGACTAGCGGGAAGCTCCTACAATGAGCAGTTCTTC	CASSGGLAGSSYNEQFF
NA	TRBV19	TRBJ1-6	NA	TGTGCCAGTAGTATCCAGGACAGTTCACCCCTCCACTTT	CASSIQDSSPLHF
NA	TRBV7-9	TRBJ1-2	NA	TGTGCCAGCAGCTCCGACCTTGGGAAGGGGGATAACTATGGCTACACCTTC	CASSSDLGKGDNYGYTF
NA	TRBV10-3	TRBJ2-1	NA	TGTGCCATCAGTGACTTTACCAGGGGATCCTACAATGAGCAGTTCTTC	CAISDFTRGSYNEQFF
TRBD1	TRBV29-1	TRBJ1-2	NA	TGCAGCGTTGTCTCCCGGGACAGGGGGCTCTATGGCTACACCTTC	CSVVSRDRGLYGYTF
NA	TRBV13	TRBJ1-1	NA	TGTGCCAGCAGCTCCCGGGTCCTCCTTAACGAAGCTTTCTTT	CASSSRVLLNEAFF
NA	TRBV7-9	TRBJ2-1	NA	TGTGCCAGCAGCCCGAGAGACAGAGATTACAATGAGCAGTTCTTC	CASSPRDRDYNEQFF
TRBD1	TRBV7-9	TRBJ2-7	NA	TGTGCCAGCAGCTTCGCAGGGGGTAGTTACGAGCAGTACTTC	CASSFAGGSYEQYF
NA	TRBV29-1	TRBJ2-1	NA	TGCAGCGTTGAGGAGGGCAGCTACAATGAGCAGTTCTTC	CSVEEGSYNEQFF